This is a list of T cell receptor beta chains from one sample in a study of T-cell memory formation after mild COVID-19. TCRdb called the 5' RACE reads again in MiXCR, with one record for every CDR3 protein. The data contain approximately 260,000 distinct CDR3 sequences, 15% to 20% of them seen just once; the ten biggest clones take up roughly 24%. Sequencing was carried out using PBMCs or a T cell subset sorted from them (not recorded which). Receptor source: a man between 18 and 35 years old who had mild COVID-19 (a few samples of this study predate the infection). Cell type and time point are not known. Each CDR3 is given with its conserved first and last residue. A D gene is named only where the DNA matches it firmly. Clone sizes are given selectively: once, few, many, or a class where the clone is expanded.

j_call	v_call	clone_size	d_call	cdr3_aa	cdr3_nt
TRBJ1-3	TRBV18	NA	NA	CASSPGQNSGNTIYF	TGTGCCAGCTCACCCGGGCAGAACTCTGGAAACACCATATATTTT
TRBJ2-1	TRBV10-3	many	TRBD1	CAISEPDRGRNEQFF	TGTGCCATCAGTGAACCGGACAGGGGGCGGAATGAGCAGTTCTTC
TRBJ1-2	TRBV7-2	few	NA	CASSSYRRNYGYTF	TGTGCCAGCAGCTCTTACAGGAGAAACTATGGCTACACCTTC
TRBJ2-1	TRBV7-9	once	NA	CASSLAVQGNEQFF	TGTGCCAGCAGCTTAGCCGTTCAGGGGAATGAGCAGTTCTTC
TRBJ1-1	TRBV10-3	few	TRBD1	CAISGDRGNTEAFF	TGTGCCATCAGTGGGGACAGGGGGAACACTGAAGCTTTCTTT
TRBJ2-2	TRBV6-5	NA	TRBD1	CASSYSGQAGELFF	TGTGCCAGCAGTTACTCCGGACAGGCCGGGGAGCTGTTTTTT
TRBJ1-1	TRBV20-1	NA	NA	CSASTASNTEAFF	TGCAGTGCTTCGACAGCCTCGAACACTGAAGCTTTCTTT
TRBJ2-3	TRBV6-5	many	NA	CASSPQGFSTDTQYF	TGTGCCAGCAGTCCACAGGGCTTCAGCACAGATACGCAGTATTTT
TRBJ2-3	TRBV5-4	NA	NA	CASSLKGRTSFADTQYF	TGTGCCAGCAGCTTGAAAGGCAGGACGAGTTTTGCAGATACGCAGTATTTT
TRBJ2-2	TRBV6-6	few	TRBD2	CASSSLAGDNTGELFF	TGTGCCAGCAGTTCTCTAGCGGGGGACAACACCGGGGAGCTGTTTTTT
TRBJ1-1	TRBV5-5	many	NA	CASSFRAKNTEAFF	TGTGCCAGCAGCTTCAGGGCCAAGAACACTGAAGCTTTCTTT
TRBJ1-1	TRBV10-3	once	NA	CASARERNTEAFF	TGTGCCAGCGCCAGGGAGAGGAACACTGAAGCTTTCTTT
TRBJ2-5	TRBV6-2/TRBV6-3	NA	TRBD1	CASRDRGQETQYF	TGTGCCAGCAGGGACAGGGGACAAGAGACCCAGTACTTC
TRBJ2-1	TRBV7-3	many	TRBD2	CASSLRASGDSSYNEQFF	TGTGCCAGCAGCTTAAGGGCTAGCGGGGATAGCTCCTACAATGAGCAGTTCTTC
TRBJ1-5	TRBV29-1	NA	TRBD1	CSAGTGWNSNQPQHF	TGCAGCGCCGGGACAGGGTGGAATAGCAATCAGCCCCAGCATTTT
TRBJ2-5	TRBV5-1	few	NA	CASSLAEAWETQYF	TGCGCCAGCAGCTTGGCCGAGGCGTGGGAGACCCAGTACTTC
TRBJ2-3	TRBV25-1	NA	TRBD2	CASSGDYTDTQYF	TGTGCCAGCAGTGGGGACTACACAGATACGCAGTATTTT
TRBJ2-5	TRBV7-2	NA	TRBD2	CASTTGGWSETQYF	TGTGCCAGCACCACCGGGGGGTGGAGTGAGACCCAGTACTTC
TRBJ1-1	TRBV4-3	NA	NA	CASSLQGRAFF	TGCGCCAGCAGCCTACAGGGCCGGGCTTTCTTT
TRBJ2-6	TRBV9	NA	NA	CASSPPADGANVLTF	TGTGCCAGCAGCCCTCCGGCGGACGGGGCCAACGTCCTGACTTTC
TRBJ2-1	TRBV5-6	NA	NA	CASSLVAENYNEQFF	TGTGCCAGCAGCTTGGTAGCGGAGAACTACAATGAGCAGTTCTTC
TRBJ2-3	TRBV28	NA	NA	CASNYADTQYF	TGTGCCAGCAATTATGCCGATACGCAGTATTTT
TRBJ2-3	TRBV4-3	many	NA	CASSQELRADTQYF	TGCGCCAGCAGCCAAGAGCTACGCGCAGATACGCAGTATTTT
TRBJ2-3	TRBV25-1	few	NA	CASSDPRSTDTQYF	TGTGCCAGCAGTGATCCTCGGTCTACAGATACGCAGTATTTT
TRBJ2-1	TRBV4-1	NA	NA	CASSQEESGPQLEQFF	TGCGCCAGCAGCCAAGAGGAAAGCGGACCCCAATTGGAGCAGTTCTTC
TRBJ2-1	TRBV6-2/TRBV6-3	few	TRBD2	CASSYRGLAGAEQFF	TGTGCCAGCAGTTACCGGGGACTAGCGGGGGCCGAGCAGTTCTTC
TRBJ2-5	TRBV7-9	NA	NA	CASRERVVETQYF	TGTGCCAGCAGAGAAAGGGTGGTGGAGACCCAGTACTTC
TRBJ2-2	TRBV24-1	few	NA	CATSDYQGNTGELFF	TGTGCCACCAGTGATTACCAGGGGAACACCGGGGAGCTGTTTTTT
TRBJ1-1	TRBV6-2/TRBV6-3	NA	NA	CASSPWAGKVAEAFF	TGTGCCAGCAGCCCTTGGGCAGGGAAGGTCGCTGAAGCTTTCTTT
TRBJ1-3	TRBV29-1	few	TRBD1	CSVGTGAGTTIYF	TGCAGCGTGGGTACAGGGGCAGGTACCACCATATATTTT
TRBJ2-1	TRBV2	NA	NA	CASRPRGSLVANEQFF	TGTGCCAGCCGCCCCCGAGGGAGCTTAGTGGCGAATGAGCAGTTCTTC
TRBJ2-5	TRBV4-2	NA	NA	CASSQGGTASGTQYF	TGTGCCAGCAGCCAGGGAGGGACAGCCTCTGGGACCCAGTACTTC
TRBJ2-6	TRBV24-1	NA	NA	CATSDSTDRANVLTF	TGTGCCACCAGTGATTCGACGGACAGAGCCAACGTCCTGACTTTC
TRBJ1-2	TRBV7-3	NA	NA	CASSFRPGWRGYTF	TGTGCCAGCAGCTTTAGACCGGGATGGCGTGGCTACACCTTC
TRBJ1-2	TRBV4-2	few	NA	CASSQTPGGSYYGYTF	TGTGCCAGCAGCCAAACCCCCGGTGGGTCGTACTATGGCTACACCTTC
TRBJ2-2	TRBV4-2	few	TRBD2	CASSQARGADTGELFF	TGTGCCAGCAGCCAAGCGCGGGGGGCGGACACCGGGGAGCTGTTTTTT
TRBJ2-3	TRBV7-9	NA	NA	CASSQVRGAKDTQYF	TGTGCCAGCAGCCAGGTGAGGGGGGCCAAAGATACGCAGTATTTT
TRBJ2-3	TRBV7-6	few	NA	CASSSQWGEGADTQYF	TGTGCCAGCAGCTCCCAGTGGGGGGAAGGGGCAGATACGCAGTATTTT
TRBJ2-1	TRBV18	NA	NA	CASSPPAGSSYNEQFF	TGTGCCAGCTCACCACCGGCGGGGTCCTCCTACAATGAGCAGTTCTTC
TRBJ2-7	TRBV6-5	NA	TRBD1	CATADRGLYEQYF	TGTGCCACAGCGGACAGGGGTCTTTACGAGCAGTACTTC
TRBJ2-1	TRBV28	many	NA	CASRSSGTRRSYNEQFF	TGTGCCAGCAGGTCCTCCGGGACCAGGCGCTCCTACAATGAGCAGTTCTTC